This note documents a single T cell receptor beta chain sequence. The antigen is unknown. The germline V gene has CDR1 MNHEY and CDR2 SMNVEV (reference sequence). The CDR3 extends over 17 amino acids. After removal of 1 base from V and 2 bases from J, the junction contained 1 base not matched to a gene. The entry originates in a study of blood T cells in healthy people across ages. Overall study results and limits: The study found more naive CD4+ cells and higher diversity in long-lived than aged donors. TCR beta diversity, measured per million T cells, fell in a roughly linear way with age.

Per-sample yields of isolated PBMCs were at least 6.5 million. The authors ran a second PCR of about 7 to 12 cycles using a sample-barcoded 5' primer and a J-beta primer mix. TCRdb recomputed calls from the 5' RACE reads with MiXCR, one row per CDR3 protein. The sample includes 1.5 million to 2 million distinct CDR3 sequences, roughly 50% of them seen just once. Sequencing was done on a sample of blood. This clonotype was sampled from a woman in her thirties or forties in good health. The chain uses TRBV27 and TRBJ2-6; TRBD2 agrees at 11 bases. CDR3 sequence: CASSLLLAGAGANVLTF. The CDR3 region has the DNA TGTGCCAGCAGTTTATTACTAGCGGGGGCTGGGGCCAACGTCCTGACTTTC.